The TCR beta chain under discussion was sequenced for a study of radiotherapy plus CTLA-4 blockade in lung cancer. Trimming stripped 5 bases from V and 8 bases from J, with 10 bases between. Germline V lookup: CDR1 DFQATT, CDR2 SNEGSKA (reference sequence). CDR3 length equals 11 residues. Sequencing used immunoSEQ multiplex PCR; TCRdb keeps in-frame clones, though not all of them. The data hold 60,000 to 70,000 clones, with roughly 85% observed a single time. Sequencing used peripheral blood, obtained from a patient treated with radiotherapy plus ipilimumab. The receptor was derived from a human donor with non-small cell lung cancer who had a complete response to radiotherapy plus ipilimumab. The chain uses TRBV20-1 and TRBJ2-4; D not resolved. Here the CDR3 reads CSAAAKDIQYF. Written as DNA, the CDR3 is TGCAGTGCTGCAGCAAAGGACATTCAGTACTTC.